This T cell receptor beta chain was sequenced during a study of technical replicates of blood from several donors. Measured with immunoSEQ multiplex PCR; TCRdb has only the in-frame clones, and not every one. Seen here are roughly 100,000 clones, around 96% observed once, and the top ten hold approximately 0.36%. CDR1 is GTSNPN, CDR2 SVGIG, per germline (reference sequence). The V gene lost 5 bases and the J gene lost 1 base, with 14 bases spanning the gap. This CDR3 is built from 14 residues. Material for sequencing was T cells isolated from PBMCs. This clonotype originated in a human donor in good health. The chain has TRBV30 and TRBJ1-1; D is unclear. Written as DNA, the CDR3 is TGTGCCTGGTCAGTACTAGAGCCGAACACTGAAGCTTTCTTT. Its protein is CAWSVLEPNTEAFF.